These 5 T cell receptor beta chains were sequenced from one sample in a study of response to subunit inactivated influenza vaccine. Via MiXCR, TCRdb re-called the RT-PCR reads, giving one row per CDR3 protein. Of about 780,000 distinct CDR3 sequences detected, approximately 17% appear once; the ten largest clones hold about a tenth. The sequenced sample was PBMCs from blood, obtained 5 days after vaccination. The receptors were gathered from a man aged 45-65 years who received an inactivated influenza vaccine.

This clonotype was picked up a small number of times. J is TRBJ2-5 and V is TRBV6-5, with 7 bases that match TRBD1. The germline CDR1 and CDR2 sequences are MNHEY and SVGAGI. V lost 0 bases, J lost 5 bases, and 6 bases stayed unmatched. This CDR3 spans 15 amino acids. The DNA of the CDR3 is TGTGCCAGCAGTTACTCGGGCACAGGGGCGGAGACCCAGTACTTC. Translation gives CASSYSGTGAETQYF.

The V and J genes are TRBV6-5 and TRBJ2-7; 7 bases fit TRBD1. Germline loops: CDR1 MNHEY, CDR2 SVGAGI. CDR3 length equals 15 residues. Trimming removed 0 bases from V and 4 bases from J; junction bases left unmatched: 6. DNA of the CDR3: TGTGCCAGCAGTTACTCCCACAGGGGAAGGTACGAGCAGTACTTC. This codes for CASSYSHRGRYEQYF.

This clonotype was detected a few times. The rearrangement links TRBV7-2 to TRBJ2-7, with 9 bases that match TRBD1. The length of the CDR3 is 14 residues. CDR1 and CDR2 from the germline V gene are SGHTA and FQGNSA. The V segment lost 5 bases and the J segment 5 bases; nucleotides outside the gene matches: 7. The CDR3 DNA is TGTGCCAGCAGCGACCGGGACAGGGTCGACGAGCAGTACTTC. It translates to CASSDRDRVDEQYF.

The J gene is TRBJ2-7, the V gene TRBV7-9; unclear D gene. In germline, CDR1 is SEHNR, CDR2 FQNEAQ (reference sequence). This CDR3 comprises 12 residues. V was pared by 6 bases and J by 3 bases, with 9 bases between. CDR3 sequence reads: CASSHGVYEQYF. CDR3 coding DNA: TGTGCCAGCAGTCATGGGGTCTACGAGCAGTACTTC.

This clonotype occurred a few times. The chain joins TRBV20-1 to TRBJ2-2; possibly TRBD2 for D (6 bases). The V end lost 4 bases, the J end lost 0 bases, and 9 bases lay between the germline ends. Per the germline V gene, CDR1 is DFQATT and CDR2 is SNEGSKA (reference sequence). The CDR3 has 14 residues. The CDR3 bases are TGCAGTGCTACATGGGGGGCGAACACCGGGGAGCTGTTTTTT. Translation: CSATWGANTGELFF.